Listed below are T cell receptor beta chains from one sample, sequenced in a study of response to subunit inactivated influenza vaccine. TCRdb processed the RT-PCR reads anew with MiXCR; each CDR3 protein has one entry. Of hundreds of thousands of distinct CDR3 sequences in the sample, 15% to 17% were seen once. The sample was PBMCs from blood, taken roughly 12 days after vaccination. Receptor source: a middle-aged man who received an inactivated influenza vaccine. Each CDR3 is given with its conserved first and last residue. The order of the fields is J gene, V gene, clone size, D gene, CDR3 protein. A D gene is named only where the DNA matches it firmly. Rows may omit the clone size; those that give it use once, few, many or a size class.

TRBJ2-7 TRBV12-3/TRBV12-4 - - CASSPQRISYEQYF
TRBJ2-2 TRBV12-3/TRBV12-4 many TRBD1 CASSPGQYLTGELFF
TRBJ2-1 TRBV10-2 - - CASSEGTFRRDEQFF
TRBJ2-5 TRBV10-3 - TRBD1 CAISESGTEETQYF
TRBJ2-1 TRBV7-3 - TRBD2 CASSFSGGPPYNEQFF
TRBJ2-3 TRBV20-1 - TRBD1 CSAPGTGVGSDTQYF
TRBJ2-5 TRBV7-9 few - CASSLVVWDQETQYF
TRBJ2-2 TRBV20-1 - TRBD1 CSAKRQGNTGELFF
TRBJ2-5 TRBV20-1 - - CSGAEETQYF
TRBJ1-2 TRBV5-1 few - CASSWAYHYGYTF
TRBJ1-6 TRBV6-5 many - CASSYSRGGADSPLHF
TRBJ1-5 TRBV12-3/TRBV12-4 - - CASRSNGLRGEPQHF
TRBJ1-6 TRBV18 - - CASSLSHHVYFSSYNSPLHF